This is a list of T cell receptor beta chains from one sample in a study of shared clonotypes between healthy human individuals. Produced via immunoSEQ multiplex PCR; TCRdb's table is partial and in-frame only. In the table there are 500,000 to 700,000 clones, about 95% of which are singletons. The sample was naive CD8+ T cells sorted from blood. All receptors come from a woman aged 25-40 years in good health. Both conserved end residues are part of each CDR3. A D gene is named only where the DNA matches it firmly. Size is omitted from some rows. Given values are once, few, many or a class for expanded clones.

d_call	v_call	clone_size	j_call	cdr3_aa	cdr3_nt
.	TRBV27	.	TRBJ2-3	CASRPSFMTDTQYF	TGTGCCAGCAGACCTAGCTTTATGACAGATACGCAGTATTTT
TRBD2	TRBV11-2	.	TRBJ2-7	CASSLHSRESYEQYF	TGTGCCAGCAGCTTACATTCGCGGGAGAGCTACGAGCAGTACTTC
.	TRBV13	.	TRBJ2-1	CASSPGTREQFF	TGTGCCAGCAGCCCCGGGACTCGTGAGCAGTTCTTC
TRBD2	TRBV28	.	TRBJ2-7	CASSFQGEGLRNEQYF	TGTGCCAGCAGCTTCCAAGGGGAGGGCCTTAGGAACGAGCAGTACTTC
TRBD1	TRBV27	.	TRBJ2-1	CASSPGTGAGEQFF	TGTGCCAGCAGCCCCGGGACAGGGGCCGGTGAGCAGTTCTTC
.	TRBV7-9	.	TRBJ1-1	CASSDSGSPEAFF	TGTGCCAGCAGCGATAGCGGGAGTCCTGAAGCTTTCTTT
TRBD1	TRBV7-3	few	TRBJ2-3	CASSFGTGSTDTQYF	TGTGCCAGCAGCTTTGGGACAGGGAGCACAGATACGCAGTATTTT
TRBD1	TRBV20-1	.	TRBJ1-2	CSAYPGTGGTF	TGCAGTGCTTACCCCGGGACAGGGGGAACCTTC
.	TRBV27	.	TRBJ1-1	CASSFLEGVTEAFF	TGTGCCAGCAGTTTCCTGGAGGGGGTCACTGAAGCTTTCTTT
.	TRBV30	few	TRBJ2-4	CAWSVHVGSQNIQYF	TGTGCCTGGAGTGTACATGTCGGGAGCCAAAACATTCAGTACTTC
.	TRBV4-1	once	TRBJ1-1	CASRFGGVAFF	TGCGCCAGCAGGTTTGGGGGGGTCGCTTTCTTT
.	TRBV18	once	TRBJ2-7	CASSPSKGYKSSYEQYF	TGTGCCAGCTCACCGTCGAAGGGGTACAAGAGCTCCTACGAGCAGTACTTC
TRBD2	TRBV28	.	TRBJ2-3	CASSRSREGLKDTQYF	TGTGCCAGCAGTCGCTCGCGGGAGGGCCTCAAAGATACGCAGTATTTT
TRBD2	TRBV6-1	once	TRBJ2-7	CASSDVFTGGYEQYF	TGTGCCAGCAGTGATGTTTTTACGGGGGGCTACGAGCAGTACTTC
.	TRBV7-2	once	TRBJ1-2	CASSLGTGNYGYTF	TGTGCCAGCAGCTTAGGTACAGGGAACTATGGCTACACCTTC
.	TRBV27	once	TRBJ1-1	CASSLTGTNAEAFF	TGTGCCAGCAGTTTGACGGGGACAAACGCTGAAGCTTTCTTT
TRBD1	TRBV27	.	TRBJ2-7	CASRLDRESYEQYF	TGTGCCAGCAGACTCGACAGGGAATCCTACGAGCAGTACTTC
.	TRBV30	.	TRBJ2-7	CAWSVATESYEQYF	TGTGCCTGGAGTGTGGCTACGGAATCCTACGAGCAGTACTTC
TRBD1	TRBV13	once	TRBJ1-1	CASSLATGDTEAFF	TGTGCCAGCAGCTTAGCCACAGGGGACACTGAAGCTTTCTTT
TRBD1	TRBV6-5	.	TRBJ2-3	CASRTGTEFTDTQYF	TGTGCCAGCAGGACCGGGACAGAGTTCACAGATACGCAGTATTTT
.	TRBV28	.	TRBJ1-3	CASSLVLEGSGNTIYF	TGTGCCAGCAGTTTAGTCTTAGAGGGTTCTGGAAACACCATATATTTT
.	TRBV7-6	.	TRBJ1-5	CASSLGGHQPQHF	TGTGCCAGCAGCTTAGGGGGGCATCAGCCCCAGCATTTT
.	TRBV15	.	TRBJ1-5	CATSSSGAQPQHF	TGTGCCACCAGCAGTTCAGGGGCTCAGCCCCAGCATTTT
TRBD2	TRBV27	.	TRBJ2-7	CASSLLAGSSYEQYF	TGTGCCAGCAGTTTATTAGCGGGTAGCTCCTACGAGCAGTACTTC
TRBD2	TRBV7-2	.	TRBJ2-1	CASSFAGVNYNEQFF	TGTGCCAGCAGCTTCGCGGGAGTGAACTACAATGAGCAGTTCTTC
TRBD1	TRBV5-8	.	TRBJ2-5	CASSVGQGVQETQYF	TGTGCCAGCAGCGTGGGACAGGGGGTCCAAGAGACCCAGTACTTC
.	TRBV15	.	TRBJ2-7	CATSRDTAGAYEQYF	TGTGCCACCAGCAGAGATACGGCAGGGGCCTACGAGCAGTACTTC
.	TRBV5-6	.	TRBJ1-1	CASSLARTGMMNTEAFF	TGTGCCAGCAGCTTGGCGCGGACGGGAATGATGAACACTGAAGCTTTCTTT
.	TRBV5-8	.	TRBJ2-7	CASSLWIPEQYF	TGTGCCAGCAGCTTGTGGATTCCCGAGCAGTACTTC
.	TRBV5-6	.	TRBJ1-1	CASSLDNHQGTTTEAFF	TGTGCCAGCAGCTTGGATAATCACCAGGGAACCACCACTGAAGCTTTCTTT
TRBD1	TRBV10-2	.	TRBJ1-5	CASSESGWTGDQPQHF	TGCGCCAGCAGTGAGTCGGGGTGGACAGGGGATCAGCCCCAGCATTTT
.	TRBV19	.	TRBJ2-3	CASSTAGGTDTQYF	TGTGCCAGTAGTACAGCCGGGGGAACAGATACGCAGTATTTT
TRBD1	TRBV25-1	.	TRBJ1-1	CASSEGTGWHTEAFF	TGTGCCAGCAGTGAGGGGACAGGGTGGCACACTGAAGCTTTCTTT
.	TRBV28	.	TRBJ1-5	CASSFLNNQPQHF	TGTGCCAGCAGTTTCCTTAACAATCAGCCCCAGCATTTT
TRBD2	TRBV6-1	.	TRBJ2-2	CASSVGLAGGPTGELFF	TGTGCCAGCAGTGTAGGACTAGCGGGAGGGCCTACCGGGGAGCTGTTTTTT
TRBD2	TRBV5-1	.	TRBJ2-1	CASSLEAGGWNEQFF	TGCGCCAGCAGCTTGGAAGCGGGAGGCTGGAATGAGCAGTTCTTC
.	TRBV27	.	TRBJ2-5	CASSSANGETQYF	TGTGCCAGCAGTTCCGCCAACGGGGAGACCCAGTACTTC
.	TRBV5-1	.	TRBJ2-1	CASSFHSYNEQFF	TGCGCCAGCAGCTTCCACTCCTACAATGAGCAGTTCTTC
.	TRBV2	.	TRBJ2-3	CASSEGRGDTQYF	TGTGCCAGCAGTGAAGGCAGGGGTGATACGCAGTATTTT
.	TRBV11-2	.	TRBJ1-5	CASSLDLGLGQPQHF	TGTGCCAGCAGCTTAGATCTGGGTCTCGGTCAGCCCCAGCATTTT
TRBD2	TRBV27	.	TRBJ2-1	CASRRLAGAPEEQFF	TGTGCCAGCAGGAGACTAGCGGGAGCTCCAGAGGAGCAGTTCTTC
TRBD1	TRBV5-5	.	TRBJ2-7	CASSLPGQGAYEQYF	TGTGCCAGCAGCTTGCCTGGACAGGGGGCTTACGAGCAGTACTTC